This section outlines one T cell receptor (beta chain) sequence together with its context. This record belongs to a study of CD8+ T cells in alopecia areata. Noted treatment: oral pan-JAK inhibitor, 5-10 mg twice daily. Once RNA had been extracted, it was reverse transcribed into cDNA to act as the sequencing template. Sequenced by immunoSEQ multiplex PCR; TCRdb stores in-frame clones only, minus some. The data contain about 140,000 clones, 82% of them singletons. The sequences come from CD8+ T cells sorted from blood, collected at week 4, from a patient treated with tofacitinib. The sequence derives from a human donor with alopecia areata.

The CDR3 bases are TGTGCCAGCAACAGGGTTGGGACCTACGAGCAGTACTTC. As protein: CASNRVGTYEQYF. V and J are TRBV5-6 and TRBJ2-7; tentatively, D is TRBD1 (6 bases). The CDR3 consists of 13 residues. Germline V gives CDR1 SGHDT, CDR2 YYEEEE. V shed 6 bases and J shed 2 bases, with 12 bases lying between them.